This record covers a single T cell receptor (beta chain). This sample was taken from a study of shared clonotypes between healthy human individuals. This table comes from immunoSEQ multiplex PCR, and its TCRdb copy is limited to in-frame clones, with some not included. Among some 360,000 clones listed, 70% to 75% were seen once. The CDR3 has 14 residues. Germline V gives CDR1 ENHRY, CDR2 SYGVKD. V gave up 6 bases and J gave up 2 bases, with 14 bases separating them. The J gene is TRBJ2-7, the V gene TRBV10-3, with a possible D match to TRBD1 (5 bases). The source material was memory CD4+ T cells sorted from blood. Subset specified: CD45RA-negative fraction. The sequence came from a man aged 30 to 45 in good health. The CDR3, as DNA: TGTGCCATCAGAGGGGCAGGCAACACCTACGAGCAGTACTTC. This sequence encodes CAIRGAGNTYEQYF.